This T cell receptor (beta chain) was captured by sequencing in a study of Ad26.COV2.S vaccination and SARS-CoV-2 variants. Study overall: Administration of Ad26.COV2.S was intramuscular, either once or twice 56 days apart. Regarding the study as a whole: Recipients of either vaccine or placebo displayed similar breadth of non-spike TCRs.

About this clone itself: The antigen remains undetermined.

Assay: immunoSEQ multiplex PCR; the TCRdb copy retains only in-frame clones and omits some. The sample has some 320,000 clones; roughly 84% are singletons. Deletions cut 6 bases from V and 4 bases from J, with 14 bases between. The CDR3 totals 14 residues. Per the germline V gene, CDR1 is SGHTA and CDR2 is FQGTGA. The treatment denotes: around 19 received Ad26.COV2.S at low or high dose, single or two shots; about 5 received placebo; per-sample allocation not given. Vaccine and placebo recipients were sampled on day 63 after the first injection. Sequences were derived from peripheral blood, sampled in a trial of Ad26.COV2.S vaccine versus placebo. The chain combines TRBV7-3 with TRBJ2-3; no firm D call. The TCR originated in a person aged 18-65 years who received the Ad26.COV2.S COVID-19 vaccine or a placebo. DNA for the CDR3: TGTGCCAGCAGTGTAGTCCCTGAGGCAGATACGCAGTATTTT. Translated: CASSVVPEADTQYF.